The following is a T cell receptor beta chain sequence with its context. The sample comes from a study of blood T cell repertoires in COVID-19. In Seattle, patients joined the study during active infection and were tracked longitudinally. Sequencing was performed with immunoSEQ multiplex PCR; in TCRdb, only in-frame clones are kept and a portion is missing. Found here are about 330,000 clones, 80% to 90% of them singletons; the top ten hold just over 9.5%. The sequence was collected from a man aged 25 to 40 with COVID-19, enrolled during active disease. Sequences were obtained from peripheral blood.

CDR3 residues: CASSIPGTGITEAFF. Written as DNA, the CDR3 is TGCGCCAGCAGCATCCCCGGGACAGGGATTACTGAAGCTTTCTTT. The chain uses TRBV4-3 and TRBJ1-1; 9 positions agree with TRBD1. The J segment lost 5 bases and the V segment lost 5 bases, leaving 9 bases of the junction unmatched. Germline loops: CDR1 LGHNA, CDR2 YSLEER. The CDR3 covers 15 residues.